This T cell receptor beta chain was observed in a study of blood T cell repertoires in COVID-19. Study summary: From the United States, Italy and Spain came samples of acute and convalescent COVID-19. Nucleic acid was either cDNA or gDNA, and it came from T cells, B-cell-depleted T cells, or PBMCs.

This CDR3 is 14 amino acids long. CDR1 and CDR2 from the germline V gene are MNHEY and SVGAGI. The V gene end was trimmed by 2 bases and the J gene end by 5 bases; junction bases not matched to a gene: 3. Methods used by the authors: Reference gene primer amplification yielded estimated nucleated cell counts. Clones were sequenced by immunoSEQ multiplex PCR, and TCRdb holds only the in-frame ones, with some missing. V and J calls and clone size are given by that table; D and trimming were obtained from the DNA. The table lists around 100,000 clones, 88% of them singletons. Input material: peripheral blood. The chain combines TRBV6-5 with TRBJ1-1; TRBD1 matches 9 bases. The clonotype comes from a human donor in a cohort sampled during active COVID-19. The CDR3 reads CASSYRDRDTEAFF. The DNA of the CDR3 is TGTGCCAGCAGTTACCGGGACAGGGATACTGAAGCTTTCTTT.